This T cell receptor beta chain emerged from a study of T-cell memory formation after mild COVID-19. Overall study context: Across donors, TCR clusters were largely donor specific.

There are 16 residues in the CDR3. V gave up 0 bases and J gave up 0 bases, with 9 bases separating them. The germline CDR1 and CDR2 sequences are SGHVS and FNYEAQ. Study-wide findings and caveats: A second wave expanding day 15 to 37 was CD4+-biased; contracting clones were balanced. Shrinking CD4+ clones resided mostly in CM and EM, and CD8+ ones in EMRA.

The authors produced TCR alpha and TCR beta cDNA libraries with sample barcodes and UMIs by 5'RACE using constant-segment primers. TCRdb itself ran the 5' RACE reads through MiXCR, one entry per CDR3 protein. Among about 200,000 distinct CDR3 sequences listed, over 7.5% were seen once. The table lists this clonotype with a few counts. What it recognizes is unknown. The receptor's source is a man between 18 and 35 years old who had mild COVID-19 (a few samples of this study predate the infection). Cell type and time point are not known. Sequencing was done on a sample of PBMCs or a T cell subset sorted from them (not recorded which). This chain connects TRBV7-6 to TRBJ1-5, with D perhaps matching TRBD1 (6 bases). The CDR3 DNA reads TGTGCCAGCAGCTTAGCACAGGGCCTTAGCAATCAGCCCCAGCATTTT. Protein product: CASSLAQGLSNQPQHF.